Following are 8 T cell receptor beta chains from one sample sequenced in a study of blood T cell repertoires in COVID-19. The repertoire was sequenced with immunoSEQ multiplex PCR; TCRdb's copy has only in-frame clones and lacks some. The repertoire holds some 220,000 clones, 65% to 85% seen once, with around 2.7% in the top ten. Sequences were obtained from peripheral blood. The receptors derive from a woman aged 25 to 39 who had recovered from COVID-19.

The chain combines TRBV5-5 with TRBJ1-2; a possible D gene is TRBD1 (6 bases). V was shortened by 0 bases and J by 4 bases, with 16 bases between the two germline ends. The length of the CDR3 is 16 residues. Germline CDR1 and CDR2: SGHKS and YYEKEE (reference sequence). The CDR3 DNA sequence: TGTGCCAGCAGCTTGGCAGGGGCACGGGGCGGCTATGGCTACACCTTC. It is translated as CASSLAGARGGYGYTF.

This clone came up once. The gene calls are TRBV18 and TRBJ2-2; the match to TRBD1 covers 9 bases. Per the germline V gene, CDR1 is KGHSH and CDR2 is LQKENI. The CDR3 is 16 residues long. V shed 2 bases and J 2 bases; nucleotides not matched to a gene: 3. This CDR3 reads CASSPGTGTNTGELFF. For the CDR3, the DNA is TGTGCCAGCTCACCAGGGACAGGGACAAACACCGGGGAGCTGTTTTTT. Combining the CDR3 with reference TRBV18 and TRBJ2-2 gives the whole variable domain NAGVMQNPRHLVRRRGQEARLRCSPMKGHSHVYWYRQLPEEGLKFMVYLQKENIIDESGMPKERFSAEFPKEGPSILRIQQVVRGDSAAYFCASSPGTGTNTGELFFGEGSRLTVL.

V gene TRBV5-4 combines with J gene TRBJ2-6; 7 bases agree with TRBD2. The length of the CDR3 is 18 residues. Germline CDR1 reads SGHNT; CDR2 reads YYREEE (reference sequence). Losses at the gene ends were 6 bases for V and 0 bases for J; bases not matched to a gene: 12. The CDR3 sequence is CASTRGKGTRSGANVLTF. In DNA form, the CDR3 reads TGTGCCAGCACGCGGGGGAAAGGGACCCGCTCTGGGGCCAACGTCCTGACTTTC.

J is TRBJ2-2 and V is TRBV5-4; possible D gene TRBD2, 5 bases. V lost 2 bases to trimming and J lost 3 bases, with 11 bases between them. The CDR3 consists of 15 residues. CDR1 is SGHNT and CDR2 is YYREEE in the germline V gene (reference sequence). CDR3 in amino acids: CASSFSAVYTGELFF. DNA for the CDR3: TGTGCCAGCAGCTTTTCAGCGGTCTACACCGGGGAGCTGTTTTTT.

This chain joins TRBV5-4 and TRBJ2-3, with 14 bases fitting TRBD2. The junction had 1 base not matched to a gene; V was cut back by 2 bases and J by 5 bases. This CDR3 has 15 amino acids. The V gene's germline CDR1 is SGHNT and CDR2 YYREEE (reference sequence). The CDR3 sequence is CASSLGTSGGDTQYF. The DNA for the CDR3 is TGTGCCAGCAGCTTAGGGACTAGCGGGGGAGATACGCAGTATTTT.

V is TRBV11-2 and J is TRBJ2-7; 8 bases line up with TRBD2. J lost 7 bases, V lost 7 bases, and 21 bases had no gene match. Germline V gives CDR1 SGHAT, CDR2 FQNNGV. The CDR3 consists of 17 residues. Here the CDR3 reads CASTDLGAGGSLMEQYF. As DNA, the CDR3 is TGTGCCAGCACCGACCTCGGGGCGGGAGGTTCTTTGATGGAGCAGTACTTC.

The chain combines TRBV7-9 with TRBJ1-6; a weak D match, TRBD1 (6 bases). The CDR3 covers 16 residues. Germline lookup yields CDR1 SEHNR and CDR2 FQNEAQ (reference sequence). Trimming left V 4 bases short and J 5 bases short, with 15 bases between. The CDR3 loop is CASSSTTGGHNSPLHF. The CDR3 nucleotides are TGTGCCAGCAGCTCGACCACGGGGGGCCATAATTCACCCCTCCACTTT. The variable domain in full, completed from reference TRBV7-9 and TRBJ1-6, reads DTGVSQNPRHKITKRGQNVTFRCDPISEHNRLYWYRQTLGQGPEFLTYFQNEAQLEKSRLLSDRFSAERPKGSFSTLEIQRTEQGDSAMYLCASSSTTGGHNSPLHFGNGTRLTVT.

This sequence joins TRBV20-1 and TRBJ2-2, with D perhaps TRBD1 (5 bases). Trimming left V 3 bases short and J 5 bases short, with 10 bases between. CDR1 and CDR2 from the germline V gene are DFQATT and SNEGSKA (reference sequence). The length of the CDR3 is 13 residues. The CDR3 loop reads CSASYRKTGELFF. The CDR3 DNA sequence: TGCAGTGCTAGTTACAGGAAAACCGGGGAGCTGTTTTTT.